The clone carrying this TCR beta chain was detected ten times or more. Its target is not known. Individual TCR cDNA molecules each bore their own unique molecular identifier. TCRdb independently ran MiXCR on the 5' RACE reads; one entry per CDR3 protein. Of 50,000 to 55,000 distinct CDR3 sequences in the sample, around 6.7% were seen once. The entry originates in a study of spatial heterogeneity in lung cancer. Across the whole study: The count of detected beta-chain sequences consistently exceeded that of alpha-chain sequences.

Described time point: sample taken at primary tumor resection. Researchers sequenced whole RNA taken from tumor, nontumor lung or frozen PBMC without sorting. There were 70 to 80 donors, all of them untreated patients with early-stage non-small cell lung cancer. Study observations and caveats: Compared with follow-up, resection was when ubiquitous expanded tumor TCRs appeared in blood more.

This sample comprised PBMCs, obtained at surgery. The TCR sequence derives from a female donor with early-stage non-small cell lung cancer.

CDR3 residues: CATSVVTSRSPNEQFF. For the CDR3, the DNA is TGTGCCACCAGTGTCGTGACTAGCCGGTCCCCGAATGAGCAGTTCTTC. The chain links TRBV24-1 to TRBJ2-1, with 7 bases matching TRBD2. The germline V gene has CDR1 KGHDR and CDR2 SFDVKD. This CDR3 has 16 residues. The trim removed 5 bases at V and 7 bases at J, leaving 13 bases unmatched.